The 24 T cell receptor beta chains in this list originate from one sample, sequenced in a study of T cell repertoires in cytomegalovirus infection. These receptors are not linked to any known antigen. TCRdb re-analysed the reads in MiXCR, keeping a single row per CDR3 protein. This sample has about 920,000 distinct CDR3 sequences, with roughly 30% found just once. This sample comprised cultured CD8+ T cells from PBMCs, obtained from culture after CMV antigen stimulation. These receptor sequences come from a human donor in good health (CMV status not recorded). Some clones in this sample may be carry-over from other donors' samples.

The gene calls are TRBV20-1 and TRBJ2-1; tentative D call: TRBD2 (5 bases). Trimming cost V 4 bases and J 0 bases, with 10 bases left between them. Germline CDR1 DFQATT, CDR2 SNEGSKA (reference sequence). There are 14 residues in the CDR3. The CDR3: CSAIDYLSYNEQFF. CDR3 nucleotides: TGCAGTGCTATAGACTACCTCTCCTACAATGAGCAGTTCTTC.

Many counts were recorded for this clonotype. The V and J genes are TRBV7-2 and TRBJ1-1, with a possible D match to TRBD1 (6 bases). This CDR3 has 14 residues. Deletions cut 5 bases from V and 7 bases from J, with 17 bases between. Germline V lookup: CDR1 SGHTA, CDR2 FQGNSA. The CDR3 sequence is CASSPMGGAGEAFF. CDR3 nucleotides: TGTGCCAGCAGCCCCATGGGGGGGGCCGGTGAAGCTTTCTTT. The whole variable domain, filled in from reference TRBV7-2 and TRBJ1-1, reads GAGVSQSPSNKVTEKGKDVELRCDPISGHTALYWYRQSLGQGLEFLIYFQGNSAPDKSGLPSDRFSAERTGGSVSTLTIQRTQQEDSAVYLCASSPMGGAGEAFFGQGTRLTVV.

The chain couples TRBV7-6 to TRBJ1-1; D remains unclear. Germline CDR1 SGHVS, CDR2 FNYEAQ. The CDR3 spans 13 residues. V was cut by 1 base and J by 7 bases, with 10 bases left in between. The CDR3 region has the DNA TGTGCCAGCAGCTTAGAGGGTGGCCATGAAGCTTTCTTT. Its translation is CASSLEGGHEAFF.

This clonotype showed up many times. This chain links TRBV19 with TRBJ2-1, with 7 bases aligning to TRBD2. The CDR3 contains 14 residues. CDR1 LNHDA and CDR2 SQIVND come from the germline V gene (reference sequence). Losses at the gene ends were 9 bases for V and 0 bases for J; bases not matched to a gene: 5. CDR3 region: CASSPGGSYNEQFF. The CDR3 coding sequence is TGTGCCAGCAGCCCGGGGGGCTCCTACAATGAGCAGTTCTTC. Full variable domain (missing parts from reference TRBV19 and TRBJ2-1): DGGITQSPKYLFRKEGQNVTLSCEQNLNHDAMYWYRQDPGQGLRLIYYSQIVNDFQKGDIAEGYSVSREKKESFPLTVTSAQKNPTAFYLCASSPGGSYNEQFFGPGTRLTVL.

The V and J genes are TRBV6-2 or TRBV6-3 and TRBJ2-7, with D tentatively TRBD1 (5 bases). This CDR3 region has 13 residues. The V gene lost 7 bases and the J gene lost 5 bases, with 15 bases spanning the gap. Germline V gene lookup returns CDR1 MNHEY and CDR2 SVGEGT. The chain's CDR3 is CASKKGADHEQYV. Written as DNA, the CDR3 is TGTGCCAGCAAGAAAGGGGCGGACCACGAGCAGTACGTC.

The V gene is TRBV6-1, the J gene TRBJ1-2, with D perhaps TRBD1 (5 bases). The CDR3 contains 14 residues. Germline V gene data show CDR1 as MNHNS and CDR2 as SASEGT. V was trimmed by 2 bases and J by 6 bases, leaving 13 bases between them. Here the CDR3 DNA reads TGTGCCAGCAGTGAACGATCAGGGCTTGATGGCTACACCTTC. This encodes CASSERSGLDGYTF.

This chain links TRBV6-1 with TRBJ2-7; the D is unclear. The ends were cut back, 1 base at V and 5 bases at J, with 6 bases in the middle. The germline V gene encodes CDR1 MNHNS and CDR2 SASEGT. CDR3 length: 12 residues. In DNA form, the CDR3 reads TGTGCCAGCAGTGAAGTTCCGCACGAGCAGTACGTC. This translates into CASSEVPHEQYV.

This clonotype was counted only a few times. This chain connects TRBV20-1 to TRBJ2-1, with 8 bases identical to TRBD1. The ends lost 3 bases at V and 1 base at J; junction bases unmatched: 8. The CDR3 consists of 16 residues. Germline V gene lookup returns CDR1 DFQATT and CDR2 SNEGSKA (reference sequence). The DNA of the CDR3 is TGCAGTGCTAGTGGGACAGGCAGAGGGTCCTACAATGAGCAGTTCTTC. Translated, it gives CSASGTGRGSYNEQFF.

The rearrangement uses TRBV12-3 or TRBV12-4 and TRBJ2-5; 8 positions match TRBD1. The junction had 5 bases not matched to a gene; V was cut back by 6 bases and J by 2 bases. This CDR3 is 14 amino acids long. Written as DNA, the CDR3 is TGTGCCAGCAGAAGGACAGGGTTACAAGAGACCCAGTACTTC. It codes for CASRRTGLQETQYF.

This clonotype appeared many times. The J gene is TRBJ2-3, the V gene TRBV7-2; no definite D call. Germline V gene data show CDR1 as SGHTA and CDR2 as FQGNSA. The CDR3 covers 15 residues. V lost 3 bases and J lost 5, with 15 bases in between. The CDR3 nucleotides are TGTGCCAGCAGCTTTATCGAGCCCCCGTTAGATACGCAGTATTTT. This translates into CASSFIEPPLDTQYF.

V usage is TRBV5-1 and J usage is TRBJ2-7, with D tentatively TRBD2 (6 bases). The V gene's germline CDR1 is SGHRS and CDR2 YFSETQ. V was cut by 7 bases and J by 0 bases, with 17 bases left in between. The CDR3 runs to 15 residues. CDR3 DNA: TGCGCCAGCCGGTTCGAGGGCGGGATCTCCTACGAGCAGTACGTC. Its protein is CASRFEGGISYEQYV.

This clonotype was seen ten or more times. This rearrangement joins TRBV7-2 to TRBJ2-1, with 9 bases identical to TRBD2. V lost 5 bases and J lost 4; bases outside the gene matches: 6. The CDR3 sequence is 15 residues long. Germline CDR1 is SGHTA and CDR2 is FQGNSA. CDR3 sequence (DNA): TGTGCCAGCAGCCCTGGACTAGCGTCGTACAATGAGCAGTTCTTC. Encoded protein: CASSPGLASYNEQFF.

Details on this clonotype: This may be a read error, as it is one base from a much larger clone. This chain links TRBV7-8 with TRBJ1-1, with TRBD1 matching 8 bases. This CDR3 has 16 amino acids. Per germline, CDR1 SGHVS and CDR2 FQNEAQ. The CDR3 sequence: CASSLARETGATEALF. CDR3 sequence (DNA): TGTGCCAGCAGCTTAGCCCGCGAGACAGGGGCCACTGAAGCTCTCTTT.

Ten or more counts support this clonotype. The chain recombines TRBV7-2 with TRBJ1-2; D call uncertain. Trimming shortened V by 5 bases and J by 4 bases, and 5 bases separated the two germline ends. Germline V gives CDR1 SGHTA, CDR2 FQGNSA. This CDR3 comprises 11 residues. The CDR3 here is CASSDTYGYTF. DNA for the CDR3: TGTGCCAGCAGCGACACCTATGGCTACACCTTC.

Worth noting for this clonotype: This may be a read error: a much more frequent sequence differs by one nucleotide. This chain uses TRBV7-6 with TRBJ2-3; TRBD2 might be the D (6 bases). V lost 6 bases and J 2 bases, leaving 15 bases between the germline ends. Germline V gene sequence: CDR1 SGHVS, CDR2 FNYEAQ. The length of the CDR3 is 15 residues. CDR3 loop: CASSYTEGDTDTQYF. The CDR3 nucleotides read TGTGCCAGCAGTTATACGGAGGGAGACACAGATACGCAGTATTTT.

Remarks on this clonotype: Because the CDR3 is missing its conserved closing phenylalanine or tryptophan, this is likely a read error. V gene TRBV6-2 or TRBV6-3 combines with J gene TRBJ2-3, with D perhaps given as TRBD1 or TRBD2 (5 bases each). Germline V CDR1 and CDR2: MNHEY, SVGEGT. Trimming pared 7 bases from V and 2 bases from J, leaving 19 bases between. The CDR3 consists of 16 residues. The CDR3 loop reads CASTFSETDYTDTQYS. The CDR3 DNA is TGTGCCAGCACCTTTTCCGAGACAGACTACACAGATACGCAGTATTCT.

The CDR3 DNA reads TGTGCCAGCAGTTTAGGGCCCTTGGGGGGGCAGGACAATGAGCAGTTCTTC. It encodes CASSLGPLGGQDNEQFF. The chain recombines TRBV12-3 or TRBV12-4 with TRBJ2-1, with D possibly being TRBD2 (7 bases). Trimming cost V 1 base and J 5 bases, with 18 bases left between them. The CDR3 sequence is 17 residues long.

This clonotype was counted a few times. The CDR3: CASTPIRENTEAFF. The CDR3 DNA reads as TGTGCCAGCACCCCTATCCGGGAGAACACTGAAGCTTTCTTT. V and J are TRBV7-6 and TRBJ1-1; no definite D call. This CDR3 is built from 14 residues. V lost 7 bases, J lost 1 base, and 13 bases lay in between. Germline CDR1 is SGHVS and CDR2 is FNYEAQ. Looking up the rest from reference TRBV7-6 and TRBJ1-1 gives the full variable domain: GAGVSQSPRYKVTKRGQDVALRCDPISGHVSLYWYRQALGQGPEFLTYFNYEAQQDKSGLPNDRFSAERPEGSISTLTIQRTEQRDSAMYRCASTPIRENTEAFFGQGTRLTVV.

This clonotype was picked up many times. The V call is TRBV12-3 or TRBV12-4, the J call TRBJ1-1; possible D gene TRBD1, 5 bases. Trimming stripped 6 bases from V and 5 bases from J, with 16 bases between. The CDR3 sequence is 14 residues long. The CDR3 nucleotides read TGTGCCAGCAGCCCCGAGGCCTGGGGGACTGAAGCTTTCTTT. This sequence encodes CASSPEAWGTEAFF.

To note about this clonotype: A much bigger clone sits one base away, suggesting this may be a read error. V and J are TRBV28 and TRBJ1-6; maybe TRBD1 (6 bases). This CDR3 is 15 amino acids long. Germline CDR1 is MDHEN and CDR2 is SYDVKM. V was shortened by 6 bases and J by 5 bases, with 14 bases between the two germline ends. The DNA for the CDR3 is TGTGCCAGCAGCTGGGGGACAATTAATAATTCACCCCTCCACTTT. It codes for CASSWGTINNSPLHF. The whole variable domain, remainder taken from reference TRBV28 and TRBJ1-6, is DVKVTQSSRYLVKRTGEKVFLECVQDMDHENMFWYRQDPGLGLRLIYFSYDVKMKEKGDIPEGYSVSREKKERFSLILESASTNQTSMYLCASSWGTINNSPLHFGNGTRLTVT.

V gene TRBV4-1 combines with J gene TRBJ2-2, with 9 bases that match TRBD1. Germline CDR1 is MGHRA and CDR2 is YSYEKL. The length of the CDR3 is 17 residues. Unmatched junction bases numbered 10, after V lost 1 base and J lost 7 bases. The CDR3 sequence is CASSQAPGQGVIGELFF. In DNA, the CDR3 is TGCGCCAGCAGCCAAGCCCCGGGACAGGGAGTTATCGGGGAGCTGTTTTTT.

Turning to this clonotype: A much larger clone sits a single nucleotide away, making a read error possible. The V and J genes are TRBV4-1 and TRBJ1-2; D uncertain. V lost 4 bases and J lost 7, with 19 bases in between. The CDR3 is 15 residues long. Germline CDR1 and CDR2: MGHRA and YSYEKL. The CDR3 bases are TGCGCCAGCAGCCTAGATCCTGTTCGTCGCGGTGGCTACACCTTC. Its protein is CASSLDPVRRGGYTF.

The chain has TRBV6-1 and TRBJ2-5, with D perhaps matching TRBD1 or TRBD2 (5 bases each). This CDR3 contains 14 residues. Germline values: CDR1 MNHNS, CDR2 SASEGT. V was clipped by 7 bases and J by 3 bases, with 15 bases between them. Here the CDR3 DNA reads TGTGCCAGCACACCCTCCGGGACCGAAGAGACCCAGTACTTC. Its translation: CASTPSGTEETQYF.

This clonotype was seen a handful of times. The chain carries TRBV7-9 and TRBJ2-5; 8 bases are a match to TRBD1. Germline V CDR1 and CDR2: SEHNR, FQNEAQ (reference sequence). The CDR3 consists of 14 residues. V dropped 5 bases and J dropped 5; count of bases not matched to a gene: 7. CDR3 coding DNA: TGTGCCAGCAGCCCCCGCCAGGGGGCTGAGACCCAGTACTTC. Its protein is CASSPRQGAETQYF.